One sample yielded the 18 T cell receptor beta chains listed below, sequenced in a study of CD8+CD57+ T cells in acquired aplastic anemia. The TCR beta profiling, which covered VDJ combination and CDR3 sequence, was carried out using genomic DNA as the template. Each CDR3 protein gets one entry after TCRdb re-called the reads with MiXCR. This table has roughly 250,000 distinct CDR3 sequences, roughly half appearing once. Patients sequenced had flow cytometry evidence of CD8+CD57+ cell expansion. Source material: sorted CD4+, CD8+, or CD8+CD57+ T cells (not recorded which) from PBMCs. The receptors stem from a human donor with aplastic anemia.

With respect to this clonotype: Germline and junction disagree at one end, which may indicate a read error. This rearrangement joins TRBV7-8 to TRBJ1-2, with 9 nucleotides matching TRBD1. This CDR3 has 15 residues. Germline V gene lookup returns CDR1 SGHVS and CDR2 FQNEAQ. Written as DNA, the CDR3 is TGCGCCAGCAGCCAAGAAGGGACAGGGAACTATGGCTACACCTTC. Residues: CASSQEGTGNYGYTF. The full variable domain, its missing parts supplied by reference TRBV7-8 and TRBJ1-2, is GAGVSQSPRYKVAKRGQDVALRCDPISGHVSLFWYQQALGQGPEFLTYFQNEAQLDKSGLPSDRFFAERPEGSVSTLKIQRTQQEDSAVYLCASSQEGTGNYGYTFGSGTRLTVV.

Ten or more counts support this clonotype. Germline and junction disagree at one end, which may indicate a read error. V gene TRBV7-7 combines with J gene TRBJ2-5; 12 bases align to TRBD1. This CDR3 comprises 15 residues. In germline, CDR1 is SSHAT, CDR2 FNYEAQ (reference sequence). The CDR3 coding sequence is TGTGCTAGCAGCTTGGGACAGGGGGCTTCGGAGACCCAGTACTTC. Translation gives CASSLGQGASETQYF.

V and J are TRBV7-3 and TRBJ1-6; D possibly corresponds to TRBD1 (5 bases). CDR1 and CDR2 from the germline V gene are SGHTA and FQGTGA. V lost 2 bases and J 0 bases, leaving 8 bases between the germline ends. The CDR3 is made up of 16 amino acids. For the CDR3, the DNA is TGTGCCAGCAGCTTACGGGGGAGCTCCTATAATTCACCCCTCCACTTT. Encoded protein: CASSLRGSSYNSPLHF. The entire variable domain, with the rest obtained from reference TRBV7-3 and TRBJ1-6, is as follows: GAGVSQTPSNKVTEKGKYVELRCDPISGHTALYWYRQSLGQGPEFLIYFQGTGAADDSGLPNDRFFAVRPEGSVSTLKIQRTERGDSAVYLCASSLRGSSYNSPLHFGNGTRLTVT.

This clonotype was counted many times. The chain carries TRBV20-1 and TRBJ1-1; 10 bases map to TRBD1. Germline CDR1 DFQATT, CDR2 SNEGSKA (reference sequence). The CDR3 runs 14 residues. J was trimmed by 0 bases and V by 7 bases; bases with no gene match: 5. The CDR3 sequence: CSVRGQGMNTEAFF. In DNA form, the CDR3 reads TGCAGTGTTAGGGGACAGGGGATGAACACTGAAGCTTTCTTT.

V and J are TRBV4-1 and TRBJ2-7; unclear D gene. Germline V lookup: CDR1 MGHRA, CDR2 YSYEKL. Trimming removed 3 bases at V and 2 bases at J, with 8 bases between. This CDR3 is built from 13 residues. The CDR3: CASSHGDTYEQYF. The CDR3, as DNA: TGCGCCAGCAGCCATGGAGACACCTACGAGCAGTACTTC.

This clonotype was counted only a few times. This chain links TRBV4-3 with TRBJ2-7; 11 bases match TRBD1. The germline gives CDR1 LGHNA, CDR2 YSLEER. This CDR3 region has 18 residues. Trimming at V came to 0 bases and at J to 0 bases, leaving 7 bases not matched to a gene. CDR3 residues: CASSQDGFGTGGSYEQYF. CDR3 nucleotides: TGCGCCAGCAGCCAAGACGGGTTTGGGACAGGGGGCTCCTACGAGCAGTACTTC.

As concerns this clonotype: No conserved phenylalanine or tryptophan is present at the end of the CDR3, so a read error is the likely explanation. This sequence joins TRBV5-4 and TRBJ1-1; no definite D call. CDR1 and CDR2 from the germline V gene are SGHNT and YYREEE (reference sequence). V lost 4 bases to trimming and J lost 4 bases, with 20 bases between them. The CDR3 covers 16 residues. The CDR3 sequence is CASSPSRHPISTEAFL. For the CDR3, the DNA is TGTGCCAGCAGCCCGTCGAGGCATCCGATTAGCACTGAAGCTTTCCTT.

J is TRBJ2-7 and V is TRBV27, with 12 bases lining up with TRBD2. This CDR3 has 15 amino acids. The germline gives CDR1 MNHEY, CDR2 SMNVEV (reference sequence). CDR3 bases: TGTGCTAGCGGACCGACTAGCGGGGGCTACTACGAGCAGTACTTC. Translated, it gives CASGPTSGGYYEQYF.

V is TRBV19 and J is TRBJ1-5; D possibly corresponds to TRBD1 (5 bases). This CDR3 is built from 16 residues. The V gene's germline CDR1 is LNHDA and CDR2 SQIVND (reference sequence). Trimming took off 5 bases at V and 2 bases at J, with 16 bases between the two ends. CDR3 protein: CASSPYGGGGNQPQHF. CDR3 nucleotide sequence: TGTGCCAGTAGTCCCTACGGGGGAGGCGGCAATCAGCCCCAGCATTTT.

The chain is built from TRBV28 and TRBJ2-2, with 10 bases that match TRBD1. Trimming took 6 bases from V and 11 from J; bases not matched to a gene: 9. The germline V gene encodes CDR1 MDHEN and CDR2 SYDVKM. The CDR3 covers 14 residues. Here the CDR3 reads CASSGQGVGFELFF. As DNA, the CDR3 is TGTGCCAGCAGCGGACAGGGGGTCGGATTTGAGCTGTTTTTT.

This clonotype came up many times. J is TRBJ1-4 and V is TRBV2; TRBD1 is a possible D gene (6 bases). The length of the CDR3 is 10 residues. In germline, CDR1 is SNHLY, CDR2 FYNNEI. V gave up 8 bases and J gave up 10 bases, with 8 bases separating them. The DNA of the CDR3 is TGTGCCAGCGGGGGGGCAAAACTGTTTTTT. Protein product: CASGGAKLFF.

The V call is TRBV10-1, the J call TRBJ1-1; D gene ambiguous. V lost 5 bases to trimming and J lost 8 bases, with 12 bases between them. This CDR3 region has 12 residues. Germline CDR1 WNHNN, CDR2 SYGVQD (reference sequence). The CDR3 loop reads CASSIGPGEAFF. CDR3 nucleotide sequence: TGCGCCAGCAGTATCGGGCCGGGCGAAGCTTTCTTT.

J is TRBJ1-3 and V is TRBV12-3 or TRBV12-4; no clear D. Trimming left V 0 bases short and J 1 base short, with 16 bases between. The CDR3 is 18 amino acids. CDR3 in amino acids: CASSLARRVALSGNTIYF. In DNA form, the CDR3 reads TGTGCCAGCAGTTTAGCGAGGAGGGTAGCTCTTTCTGGAAACACCATATATTTT.

This chain connects TRBV15 to TRBJ1-6; D possibly corresponds to TRBD1 (5 bases). V lost 1 base and J lost 9, with 13 bases in between. CDR1 LNHNV and CDR2 YYDKDF come from the germline V gene (reference sequence). The CDR3 spans 15 residues. The CDR3 DNA reads as TGTGCCACCAGCAGAGTACAGGTGTCGAGTTCACCCCTCCACTTT. Amino acids: CATSRVQVSSSPLHF.

A remark on this clonotype: At one of its ends the junction is not consistent with the germline gene, which may arise from a read error. The rearrangement uses TRBV9 and TRBJ1-2; D is possibly TRBD1 (5 bases). Germline values: CDR1 SGDLS, CDR2 YYNGEE. The CDR3 has 17 residues. CDR3 nucleotides: TGTGCCAGCAGCGTAGGGGAATTTGAGGGGTCCCGGGATGGTTACACCTTC. Residues: CASSVGEFEGSRDGYTF.

With regard to this clonotype: A single base separates this from a much larger clone, so it may be a read error. V is TRBV20-1 and J is TRBJ2-2, with D possibly TRBD1 on 5 matching bases. The V and J ends lost 3 bases and 0 bases respectively, with 5 bases between them. The germline CDR1 and CDR2 sequences are DFQATT and SNEGSKA (reference sequence). The CDR3 runs 13 residues. The DNA of the CDR3 is TGCAGTGCTAGGACAGCGAACACCGGGGAGCTGTTTTTT. This sequence encodes CSARTANTGELFF.

The rearrangement joins TRBV7-8 to TRBJ2-7; 7 bases are a match to TRBD1. Germline CDR1 SGHVS, CDR2 FQNEAQ. Losses at the gene ends were 6 bases for V and 4 bases for J; bases not matched to a gene: 9. The CDR3 covers 14 residues. CDR3 region: CASSESTQGYEQYF. CDR3 coding DNA: TGTGCCAGCAGTGAATCCACACAGGGGTACGAGCAGTACTTC.

This chain links TRBV30 with TRBJ1-1; unclear D gene. With 6 bases removed from V and 5 bases from J, the gap between germline ends came to 13 bases. Germline loops: CDR1 GTSNPN, CDR2 SVGIG (reference sequence). The CDR3 totals 12 residues. The CDR3 loop is CACENPLTEAFF. DNA of the CDR3: TGTGCCTGCGAGAATCCACTTACTGAAGCTTTCTTT.